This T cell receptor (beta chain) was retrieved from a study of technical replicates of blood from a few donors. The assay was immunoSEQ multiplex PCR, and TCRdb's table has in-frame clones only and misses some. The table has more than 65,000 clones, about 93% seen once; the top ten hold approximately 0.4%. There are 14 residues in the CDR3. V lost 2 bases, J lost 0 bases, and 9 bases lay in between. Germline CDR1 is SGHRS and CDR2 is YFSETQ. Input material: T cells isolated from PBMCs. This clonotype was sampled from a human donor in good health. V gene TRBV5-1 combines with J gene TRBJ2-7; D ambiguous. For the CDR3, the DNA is TGCGCCAGCAGCTTTGAACAGAGCTCCTACGAGCAGTACTTC. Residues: CASSFEQSSYEQYF. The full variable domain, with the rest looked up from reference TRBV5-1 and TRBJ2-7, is KAGVTQTPRYLIKTRGQQVTLSCSPISGHRSVSWYQQTPGQGLQFLFEYFSETQRNKGNFPGRFSGRQFSNSRSEMNVSTLELGDSALYLCASSFEQSSYEQYFGPGTRLTVT.